The entry below gives a single T cell receptor beta chain sequence along with its context. The data are from a study of T-cell reconstitution after alpha-beta-depleted transplantation in children. The CDR3 runs to 14 residues. V lost 1 base, J lost 6 bases, and 10 bases lay in between. The germline CDR1 and CDR2 sequences are MNHEY and SMNVEV (reference sequence). Preparation of the TCRbeta library involved a method that used unique molecular identifiers. TCRdb passed the PCR reads through MiXCR, listing each CDR3 protein once. In the table there are about 540,000 distinct CDR3 sequences, about 17% of which are singletons.

The sample here was PBMCs from the stem cell graft donor, taken from the stem cell graft. This chain connects TRBV27 to TRBJ2-1; D not resolved. The receptor comes from a human donor who donated a stem cell graft to a child with acute lymphoblastic leukemia. The CDR3 region is CASSLLAGTNEQFF. The CDR3 coding sequence is TGTGCCAGCAGTTTATTGGCAGGCACCAATGAGCAGTTCTTC.